This T cell receptor beta chain was identified during a study of persistence of HIV-infected CD4 T cells. The study, taken as a whole, reports: Within sorted populations, more oligoclonal TCRs accompanied more oligoclonal proviruses.

The germline V gene encodes CDR1 ENHRY and CDR2 SYGVKD. The CDR3 has 14 amino acids. V shed 2 bases and J 8 bases; nucleotides not matched to a gene: 8. Details on this clone: The antigen is unknown.

Sequencing used immunoSEQ version 4 in survey mode. Data came from immunoSEQ multiplex PCR; TCRdb stores just in-frame clones and leaves some out. In the table there are about 28,000 clones, approximately 80% of which are singletons. Lysates of CMV-infected fibroblasts at 10 ug/mL stimulated these cells. Sorted nonresponding memory CD4+ T cells were CD40L-negative, CD69-negative, CD45RO-high. The chain joins TRBV10-3 to TRBJ1-2, with 7 bases matching TRBD1. The receptor was derived from an adult woman with HIV who was CMV-seropositive. The sequencing used CD4+ T cells sorted from PBMCs after approximately 19-hour stimulation, collected from a patient who received antiretroviral therapy. DNA for the CDR3: TGTGCCATCAGTGAGCCGAACAGGGGATGGGGCTACACCTTC. Translated: CAISEPNRGWGYTF.